This TCR beta chain comes out of a study of cytomegalovirus exposure and HLA in healthy donors. Looking at the study overall: There were more than 350 genotyped donors. Of these, roughly 82% fell in the genetic ancestry cluster associated with self-reported Caucasian donors. General study results and limits: Later analysis identified a missense DCLRE1C variant that was linked to TCR beta V- and J-gene trimming. Cytomegalovirus-associated status was assigned to about 180 TCR beta chains.

Regarding this clone: No antigen is known for it.

The CDR3 covers 14 residues. The V gene's germline CDR1 is MNHNY and CDR2 SVGAGI (reference sequence). V lost 4 bases and J 4 bases, leaving 10 bases between the germline ends. The study ran its PCR with 60 Vbeta and 13 Jbeta primers. Sequencing was performed with immunoSEQ multiplex PCR; in TCRdb, only in-frame clones are kept and a portion is missing. The table records some 180,000 clones, roughly 75% of them present only once. The chain employs TRBV6-6 and TRBJ1-4; D is uncertain. The clonotype was recovered from a woman aged 30 to 39 in good health and CMV-seronegative. Sequenced sample: PBMCs. The CDR3 nucleotides are TGTGCCAGCAGTTTACAGCGGGGTAATGAAAAACTGTTTTTT. It is translated as CASSLQRGNEKLFF.